This is a list of T cell receptor beta chains from one sample in a study of cytomegalovirus exposure and HLA in healthy donors. TCRdb keeps only in-frame clones here, not all; method: immunoSEQ multiplex PCR. Counted here are around 300,000 clones, 86% occurring once; the ten biggest clones make up roughly 0.99%. The sequencing input was PBMCs. These receptors came from a woman between 18 and 30 years old in good health and CMV-seronegative. CDR3s include the opening cysteine and the closing phenylalanine or tryptophan. Each record gives: J gene, V gene, D gene, CDR3 protein, CDR3 DNA. The D gene is left open where the match is weak.

TRBJ1-3	TRBV5-6	-	CASSLDLGQGPGNTIYF	TGTGCCAGCAGCTTGGACCTTGGGCAGGGCCCTGGAAACACCATATATTTT
TRBJ2-1	TRBV30	TRBD2	CASIWGGTSGTISYNEQFF	TGTGCCTCGATTTGGGGAGGGACTAGCGGGACGATTTCCTACAATGAGCAGTTCTTC
TRBJ2-5	TRBV7-7	-	CASSPRVSLGETQYF	TGTGCCAGCAGCCCACGGGTGAGCCTTGGAGAGACCCAGTACTTC
TRBJ2-1	TRBV27	TRBD1	CASSPGGQGPNEQFF	TGTGCCAGCAGTCCCGGGGGACAGGGACCCAATGAGCAGTTCTTC
TRBJ2-3	TRBV5-6	TRBD2	CASSTWASGRDTQYF	TGTGCCAGCAGCACGTGGGCTAGCGGGCGAGATACGCAGTATTTT
TRBJ1-1	TRBV9	TRBD1	CASSVVFRGPGTEAFF	TGTGCCAGCAGCGTAGTTTTTAGGGGGCCCGGCACTGAAGCTTTCTTT
TRBJ1-2	TRBV28	-	CASSLPDYLRYGYTF	TGTGCCAGCAGTCTCCCGGACTACCTCCGTTATGGCTACACCTTC
TRBJ2-1	TRBV4-3	TRBD2	CASSQDVSGGRNEQFF	TGCGCCAGCAGCCAAGATGTTAGCGGGGGACGAAATGAGCAGTTCTTC
TRBJ2-5	TRBV6-5	-	CASRYPGLQETQYF	TGTGCCAGCAGATACCCAGGGCTACAAGAGACCCAGTACTTC
TRBJ1-2	TRBV29-1	TRBD1	CSVVTQGQLYGYTF	TGCAGCGTTGTTACCCAGGGACAGCTCTATGGCTACACCTTC
TRBJ2-2	TRBV6-1	TRBD1	CASSARTGNTGELFF	TGTGCCAGCAGTGCCAGGACAGGGAACACCGGGGAGCTGTTTTTT
TRBJ2-1	TRBV2	-	CASSSSTYNEQFF	TGTGCCAGCAGTTCTAGTACCTACAATGAGCAGTTCTTC
TRBJ1-1	TRBV29-1	-	CSVRRPGGGGSEAFF	TGCAGCGTCAGAAGGCCGGGAGGGGGAGGGTCTGAAGCTTTCTTT
TRBJ2-5	TRBV6-5	TRBD1	CASSYFQGAGETQYF	TGTGCCAGCAGTTACTTCCAGGGGGCCGGGGAGACCCAGTACTTC
TRBJ1-5	TRBV28	TRBD1	CASSSYELFGTEVSNQPQHF	TGTGCCAGCAGTTCCTACGAGCTTTTCGGGACAGAAGTTAGCAATCAGCCCCAGCATTTT
TRBJ2-1	TRBV27	-	CASGAVSSYNEQFF	TGTGCCAGCGGGGCCGTCAGCTCCTACAATGAGCAGTTCTTC
TRBJ1-4	TRBV5-1	TRBD1	CASSFYTGGRREKLFF	TGCGCCAGCAGCTTCTATACAGGGGGCAGGAGGGAAAAACTGTTTTTT
TRBJ1-6	TRBV28	-	CASSLPGITYNSPLHF	TGTGCCAGCAGTTTACCGGGTATCACCTATAATTCACCCCTCCACTTT
TRBJ1-5	TRBV7-8	-	CASSFHRPLRANQPQHF	TGTGCCAGCAGCTTCCACCGCCCCCTCAGGGCTAATCAGCCCCAGCATTTT
TRBJ1-6	TRBV2	TRBD1	CASSEAVTGGYNSPLHF	TGTGCCAGCAGTGAAGCGGTGACAGGGGGCTATAATTCACCCCTCCACTTT